These 18 T cell receptor beta chains share one sample of origin, sequenced in a study of T cell repertoires in cytomegalovirus infection. Each CDR3 protein is one row after TCRdb ran MiXCR on the reads. The sample has about 250,000 distinct CDR3 sequences; about 17% are singletons. The specimen sequenced was CD8+ T cells from PBMCs. The receptors were sampled from a human donor in good health (CMV status not recorded). Some clones in this sample may be carry-over from other donors' samples.

This clonotype has ten or more counts. The V call is TRBV7-8, the J call TRBJ2-7, with 8 bases lining up with TRBD1. Germline loops: CDR1 SGHVS, CDR2 FQNEAQ. CDR3 length: 13 amino acids. The junction had 6 bases not matched to a gene; V was cut back by 5 bases and J by 6 bases. The chain's CDR3 is CASSLGQVPEQYF. CDR3 DNA sequence: TGTGCCAGCAGCCTGGGACAGGTCCCCGAGCAGTACTTC.

This clonotype was recorded a few times. V and J are TRBV12-3 or TRBV12-4 and TRBJ2-3, with D uncertain. This CDR3 region has 14 residues. Trimming removed 3 bases at V and 2 bases at J, with 9 bases between. The CDR3: CASSFTPNTDTQYF. In DNA, the CDR3 is TGTGCCAGCAGTTTTACCCCGAACACAGATACGCAGTATTTT.

The V and J genes are TRBV5-6 and TRBJ2-1; D is unclear. The V gene's germline CDR1 is SGHDT and CDR2 YYEEEE. Trimming cost V 3 bases and J 5 bases, with 15 bases left between them. The CDR3 loop spans 15 amino acids. CDR3 in DNA: TGTGCCAGCAGCTCCACACGAAGTAGCCACAATGAGCAGTTCTTC. This codes for CASSSTRSSHNEQFF.

This chain uses TRBV6-2 or TRBV6-3 with TRBJ1-1; TRBD1 is a possible D gene (5 bases). V lost 1 base and J lost 4, with 16 bases in between. CDR1 is MNHEY, CDR2 SVGEGT, per germline. This CDR3 region has 16 residues. Here the CDR3 DNA reads TGTGCCAGCAGTTACTTAGGGACCGACTTGGGCACTGAAGCTTTCTTT. Residues: CASSYLGTDLGTEAFF.

The chain recombines TRBV2 with TRBJ2-3; D uncertain. CDR3 length: 16 amino acids. CDR1 is SNHLY, CDR2 FYNNEI, per germline. V was shortened by 0 bases and J by 3 bases, with 13 bases between the two germline ends. The CDR3 DNA sequence: TGTGCCAGCAGTGAAGCGCTTGGGGTCAGGACAGATACGCAGTATTTT. The encoded protein is CASSEALGVRTDTQYF.

V is TRBV5-1 and J is TRBJ1-2, with D unresolved. CDR1 and CDR2 from the germline V gene are SGHRS and YFSETQ. The V end was cut by 0 bases, the J end by 0 bases, with 18 bases between. The CDR3 length is 18 residues. The DNA of the CDR3 is TGCGCCAGCAGCTTGGTCGGCAACCCACGGAGCTCTAACTATGGCTACACCTTC. Protein: CASSLVGNPRSSNYGYTF.

This clonotype has at least ten counts. The chain recombines TRBV28 with TRBJ2-7; D unresolved. The CDR3 is 13 residues long. Germline V lookup: CDR1 MDHEN, CDR2 SYDVKM. V was pared by 2 bases and J by 4 bases, with 9 bases between. CDR3 region: CASSLGIRYEQYF. CDR3 DNA: TGTGCCAGCAGTTTAGGTATCCGGTACGAGCAGTACTTC.

This chain links TRBV5-6 with TRBJ1-1; TRBD1 might be the D (6 bases). The CDR3 spans 15 residues. CDR1 and CDR2 (germline): SGHDT, YYEEEE. V lost 7 bases and J 2 bases, leaving 18 bases between the germline ends. Here the CDR3 reads CASGPAAGANTEAFF. The CDR3 bases are TGTGCCAGCGGCCCGGCAGCAGGGGCCAACACTGAAGCTTTCTTT. Supplemented by reference TRBV5-6 and TRBJ1-1, the full variable domain reads DAGVTQSPTHLIKTRGQQVTLRCSPKSGHDTVSWYQQALGQGPQFIFQYYEEEERQRGNFPDRFSGHQFPNYSSELNVNALLLGDSALYLCASGPAAGANTEAFFGQGTRLTVV.

This clonotype was seen a handful of times. V and J are TRBV28 and TRBJ1-5; possible D gene TRBD1, 6 bases. V lost 7 bases to trimming and J lost 3 bases, with 16 bases between them. CDR3 length: 15 residues. CDR1 and CDR2 from the germline V gene are MDHEN and SYDVKM. The CDR3 region has the DNA TGTGCCAGCAAGGATCAGGGGTTTGACAATCAGCCCCAGCATTTT. Its translation: CASKDQGFDNQPQHF.

The table lists this clonotype with many counts. V usage is TRBV7-9 and J usage is TRBJ1-4; possible D gene TRBD1, 6 bases. The CDR3 runs 13 residues. From germline, CDR1 is SEHNR and CDR2 FQNEAQ (reference sequence). V dropped 1 base and J dropped 8 bases, with 8 bases sitting between them. The CDR3 here is CASSLDGGEKLFF. The CDR3 DNA reads as TGTGCCAGCAGCTTAGATGGGGGCGAAAAACTGTTTTTT.

This clonotype was seen more than once but under ten times. The chain carries TRBV7-9 and TRBJ1-4; 7 bases are shared with TRBD1. This CDR3 region has 15 residues. V trimming: 4 bases; J trimming: 5 bases; junction bases outside the gene matches: 7. Germline CDR1 SEHNR, CDR2 FQNEAQ (reference sequence). The CDR3 DNA reads TGTGCCAGCAGCTCCCAGGGGGTGGCGAATGAAAAACTGTTTTTT. Translation gives CASSSQGVANEKLFF.

The CDR3, as DNA: TGTGCCAGCAGTTTATTACAGGAACCCTCCTACAATGAGCAGTTCTTC. It translates to CASSLLQEPSYNEQFF. This chain uses TRBV28 with TRBJ2-1, with D possibly being TRBD1 (5 bases). The ends were cut back, 1 base at V and 0 bases at J, with 10 bases in the middle. The CDR3 runs 16 residues. Germline assignment: CDR1 MDHEN and CDR2 SYDVKM.

The chain recombines TRBV6-2 or TRBV6-3 with TRBJ2-1; no firm D call. Trimming left V 5 bases short and J 0 bases short, with 11 bases between. The CDR3 runs 15 residues. From germline, CDR1 is MNHEY and CDR2 SVGEGT. The CDR3 DNA reads as TGTGCCAGCAGTACCACGGGTAGCTCCTACAATGAGCAGTTCTTC. This codes for CASSTTGSSYNEQFF.

This clonotype was seen a handful of times. This chain uses TRBV6-2 or TRBV6-3 with TRBJ1-4; TRBD1 matches 11 bases. The CDR3 loop spans 17 amino acids. Germline-derived CDR1 and CDR2 are MNHEY and SVGEGT. V dropped 5 bases and J dropped 1; count of bases not matched to a gene: 6. In nucleotides, the CDR3 is TGTGCCAGCAGTGACTGGACAGGGGGCGAAACTAATGAAAAACTGTTTTTT. This encodes CASSDWTGGETNEKLFF.

The table lists this clonotype with a few counts. The chain joins TRBV28 to TRBJ2-3, with D maybe TRBD2 (6 bases). The V gene lost 8 bases and the J gene lost 0 bases, with 15 bases spanning the gap. The CDR3 has 15 residues. Germline values: CDR1 MDHEN, CDR2 SYDVKM. The CDR3: CASRTGVSSTDTQYF. The CDR3 DNA follows: TGTGCCAGCCGTACGGGGGTCTCTAGCACAGATACGCAGTATTTT. The full variable domain, its missing parts supplied by reference TRBV28 and TRBJ2-3, is DVKVTQSSRYLVKRTGEKVFLECVQDMDHENMFWYRQDPGLGLRLIYFSYDVKMKEKGDIPEGYSVSREKKERFSLILESASTNQTSMYLCASRTGVSSTDTQYFGPGTRLTVL.

This clonotype was detected only a few times. This rearrangement joins TRBV20-1 to TRBJ2-7, with 9 nucleotides matching TRBD2. The germline V gene has CDR1 DFQATT and CDR2 SNEGSKA (reference sequence). The junction had 5 bases not matched to a gene; V was cut back by 1 base and J by 4 bases. The CDR3 covers 14 residues. The CDR3 is CSARARTSVYEQYF. CDR3 sequence (DNA): TGCAGTGCTAGAGCTAGGACTAGCGTGTACGAGCAGTACTTC.

In its sample, this clonotype was seen many times. This chain links TRBV6-5 with TRBJ1-2, with 9 bases matching TRBD1. Germline V gene sequence: CDR1 MNHEY, CDR2 SVGAGI. This CDR3 has 14 residues. Germline trimming cut 6 bases from V and 4 bases from J; bases unmatched to any gene: 6. CDR3 loop: CASSLGQGGYGYTF. The CDR3 DNA is TGTGCCAGCAGCCTGGGACAGGGCGGCTATGGCTACACCTTC.

This clonotype was seen only a few times. The chain recombines TRBV7-9 with TRBJ2-5, with unresolved D. V lost 5 bases, J lost 5 bases, and 18 bases lay in between. CDR1 is SEHNR, CDR2 FQNEAQ, per germline (reference sequence). This CDR3 spans 15 amino acids. In DNA form, the CDR3 reads TGTGCCAGCAGCCCAAGAATCGACTCTTGGGAGACCCAGTACTTC. Its translation: CASSPRIDSWETQYF.